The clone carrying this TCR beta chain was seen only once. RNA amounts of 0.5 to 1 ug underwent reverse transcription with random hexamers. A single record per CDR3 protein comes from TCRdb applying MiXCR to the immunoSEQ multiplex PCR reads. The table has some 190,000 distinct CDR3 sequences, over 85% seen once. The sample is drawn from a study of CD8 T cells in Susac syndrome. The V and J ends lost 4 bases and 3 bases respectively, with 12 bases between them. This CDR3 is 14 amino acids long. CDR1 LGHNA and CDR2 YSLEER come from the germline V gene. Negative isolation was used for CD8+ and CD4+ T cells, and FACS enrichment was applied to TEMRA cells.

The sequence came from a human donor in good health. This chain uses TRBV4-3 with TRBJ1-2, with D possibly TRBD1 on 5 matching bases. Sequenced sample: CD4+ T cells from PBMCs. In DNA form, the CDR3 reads TGCGCCAGCAGCCGAGCGGCAGGGCACTATGGCTACACCTTC. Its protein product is CASSRAAGHYGYTF.